These T cell receptor beta chains were read from a single sample in a study of PD-1 blockade in classical Hodgkin lymphoma. Clones were sequenced by immunoSEQ multiplex PCR, and TCRdb holds only the in-frame ones, with some missing. Here the sample spans 35,000 to 45,000 clones, 85% to 90% being singletons. The sequencing here drew on peripheral blood mononuclear cells (PBMCs), taken at baseline. The receptors were gathered from a human donor with classical Hodgkin lymphoma. The CDR3 runs from the conserved cysteine through the conserved F or W. The D gene is left open where the match is weak. Size is omitted from some rows. Given values are once, few, many or a class for expanded clones.

CDR3 DNA: TGTGCCACCAGCACTCCGACAGGGCGAAGCACCGGGGAGCTGTTTTTT; CDR3 protein: CATSTPTGRSTGELFF; V gene: TRBV15; J gene: TRBJ2-2; CDR3 length: 16; D gene: TRBD1; clone size: -
CDR3 DNA: TGTGCCAGCAAACCGAGGGGGGGCTTGGCCACTGAAGCTTTCTTT; CDR3 protein: CASKPRGGLATEAFF; V gene: TRBV6-6; J gene: TRBJ1-1; CDR3 length: 15; D gene: -; clone size: -
CDR3 DNA: TGTGCCATCAGGCGTCAGGGACAGGGACGGAGGGTTCCTGAAGCTTTCTTT; CDR3 protein: CAIRRQGQGRRVPEAFF; V gene: TRBV10-3; J gene: TRBJ1-1; CDR3 length: 17; D gene: TRBD1; clone size: -
CDR3 DNA: TGTGCCAGCAGCTACACAGGTACTGGCACAGATACGCAGTATTTT; CDR3 protein: CASSYTGTGTDTQYF; V gene: TRBV5-5; J gene: TRBJ2-3; CDR3 length: 15; D gene: -; clone size: -
CDR3 DNA: TGCGCCAGCAGCCAAGATTCACCCCAGACTAGCGGGGGGGCCGTTGAGCAGTTCTTC; CDR3 protein: CASSQDSPQTSGGAVEQFF; V gene: TRBV4-1; J gene: TRBJ2-1; CDR3 length: 19; D gene: TRBD2; clone size: -
CDR3 DNA: TGCAGCTCGACCCCGGGCAATGGGGTCCACTCAAGCAACTATGGCTACACCTTC; CDR3 protein: CSSTPGNGVHSSNYGYTF; V gene: TRBV29-1; J gene: TRBJ1-2; CDR3 length: 18; D gene: -; clone size: -
CDR3 DNA: TGTGCCAGCAGCTTAGCCGGGACAGGTCCCTACGAGCAGTACTTC; CDR3 protein: CASSLAGTGPYEQYF; V gene: TRBV11-2; J gene: TRBJ2-7; CDR3 length: 15; D gene: TRBD1; clone size: -
CDR3 DNA: TGTGCCAGCAGTCTCTACAAGCAAGAGACCCAGTACTTC; CDR3 protein: CASSLYKQETQYF; V gene: TRBV28; J gene: TRBJ2-5; CDR3 length: 13; D gene: -; clone size: -
CDR3 DNA: TGTGCCAGCAGCTTAAGGTCAGGGTTCGACGAGCAGTACTTC; CDR3 protein: CASSLRSGFDEQYF; V gene: TRBV11-2; J gene: TRBJ2-7; CDR3 length: 14; D gene: -; clone size: once
CDR3 DNA: TGTGCCAGTAGTTCGTGGACGGTCGATGTTTATAGCAATCAGCCCCAGCATTTT; CDR3 protein: CASSSWTVDVYSNQPQHF; V gene: TRBV19; J gene: TRBJ1-5; CDR3 length: 18; D gene: -; clone size: -
CDR3 DNA: TGTGCCAGCAGCTTGGCCGACGGCTCCTACGAGCAGTACTTC; CDR3 protein: CASSLADGSYEQYF; V gene: TRBV5-4; J gene: TRBJ2-7; CDR3 length: 14; D gene: -; clone size: -
CDR3 DNA: TGTGCCACTCCTGCCCAGCGGGAGCGCCTCACAGCGGGGGATACGCAGTATTTT; CDR3 protein: CATPAQRERLTAGDTQYF; V gene: TRBV10-3; J gene: TRBJ2-3; CDR3 length: 18; D gene: TRBD2; clone size: -
CDR3 DNA: TGTGCCAGCAGCTTAGTGTCTAGCGGCTTCTTC; CDR3 protein: CASSLVSSGFF; V gene: TRBV7-9; J gene: TRBJ2-1; CDR3 length: 11; D gene: TRBD2; clone size: -
CDR3 DNA: TGTGCCAGCAGCGTAGCTGGGGCAGCTGGAAACACCATATATTTT; CDR3 protein: CASSVAGAAGNTIYF; V gene: TRBV9; J gene: TRBJ1-3; CDR3 length: 15; D gene: -; clone size: few
CDR3 DNA: TGTGCCAGCAGCTTGTACGTAGGCGGGGGGGCACAAGAGACCCAGTACTTC; CDR3 protein: CASSLYVGGGAQETQYF; V gene: TRBV5-6; J gene: TRBJ2-5; CDR3 length: 17; D gene: TRBD2; clone size: -
CDR3 DNA: TGTGCCATCAGTGAGTCCAGGGGGGGCAATCAGCCCCAGCATTTT; CDR3 protein: CAISESRGGNQPQHF; V gene: TRBV10-3; J gene: TRBJ1-5; CDR3 length: 15; D gene: TRBD1; clone size: -
CDR3 DNA: TGTGCCAGCAGCAACTATCGGAGCCAGTACTTC; CDR3 protein: CASSNYRSQYF; V gene: TRBV28; J gene: TRBJ2-5; CDR3 length: 11; D gene: -; clone size: -
CDR3 DNA: TGCGCCAGCAGTGAGTCTTATGGGGACCGCTACGAGCAGTACTTC; CDR3 protein: CASSESYGDRYEQYF; V gene: TRBV10-3; J gene: TRBJ2-7; CDR3 length: 15; D gene: -; clone size: -
CDR3 DNA: TGTGCCAGCAGCTTGGGTGTCGGGGGGCACGGAGACACCCAGTACTTC; CDR3 protein: CASSLGVGGHGDTQYF; V gene: TRBV5-4; J gene: TRBJ2-5; CDR3 length: 16; D gene: -; clone size: -
CDR3 DNA: TGTGCCAGCAGTCCTTTGGGACAGCATTACTTCGAGCAGTACTTC; CDR3 protein: CASSPLGQHYFEQYF; V gene: TRBV27; J gene: TRBJ2-7; CDR3 length: 15; D gene: TRBD1; clone size: -
CDR3 DNA: TGTGCCAGCAGCTGGCCCCTGGGCGGGAGCTCCTACAATGAGCAGTTCTTC; CDR3 protein: CASSWPLGGSSYNEQFF; V gene: TRBV7-2; J gene: TRBJ2-1; CDR3 length: 17; D gene: TRBD2; clone size: once
CDR3 DNA: TGTGCCAGCAGCTTCCAGACAGGGACTGGGGCCAACGTCCTGACTTTC; CDR3 protein: CASSFQTGTGANVLTF; V gene: TRBV7-3; J gene: TRBJ2-6; CDR3 length: 16; D gene: TRBD1; clone size: once
CDR3 DNA: TGTGCCAGCAGCTTGAGATTAGCGGGTTGGGACAATGAGCAGTTCTTC; CDR3 protein: CASSLRLAGWDNEQFF; V gene: TRBV9; J gene: TRBJ2-1; CDR3 length: 16; D gene: TRBD2; clone size: once
CDR3 DNA: TGTGCCATTTCAAAGGGGGCCGGTGAGCAGTTCTTC; CDR3 protein: CAISKGAGEQFF; V gene: TRBV6-6; J gene: TRBJ2-1; CDR3 length: 12; D gene: TRBD1; clone size: -
CDR3 DNA: TGTGCCAGCAGTAGGGGACAGGGTCCCACCTACGAGCAGTACTTC; CDR3 protein: CASSRGQGPTYEQYF; V gene: TRBV2; J gene: TRBJ2-7; CDR3 length: 15; D gene: TRBD1; clone size: -
CDR3 DNA: TGTGCCAGCAGTCTGACTAGCGGCCCCTACAATGAGCAGTTCTTC; CDR3 protein: CASSLTSGPYNEQFF; V gene: TRBV9; J gene: TRBJ2-1; CDR3 length: 15; D gene: TRBD2; clone size: few
CDR3 DNA: TGTGCCAGCAGCTTAGGTAACAGCGGACTACAAGAGACCCAGTACTTC; CDR3 protein: CASSLGNSGLQETQYF; V gene: TRBV7-9; J gene: TRBJ2-5; CDR3 length: 16; D gene: -; clone size: -
CDR3 DNA: TGTGCCAGCAGCCAAGAGGAGAGGGGCCCTTTCGAGCAGTACTTC; CDR3 protein: CASSQEERGPFEQYF; V gene: TRBV4-2; J gene: TRBJ2-7; CDR3 length: 15; D gene: -; clone size: -
CDR3 DNA: TGCGCCAGCAGCCAAGAAGGAACAGACGCTTTCTACGAGCAGTACTTC; CDR3 protein: CASSQEGTDAFYEQYF; V gene: TRBV4-3; J gene: TRBJ2-7; CDR3 length: 16; D gene: -; clone size: -
CDR3 DNA: TGTGCCAGCAGCCTCGGGGGATACAATGAGCAGTTCTTC; CDR3 protein: CASSLGGYNEQFF; V gene: TRBV11-3; J gene: TRBJ2-1; CDR3 length: 13; D gene: -; clone size: -
CDR3 DNA: TGTGCCAGCAGTTCCTCAAGGGGGCTGATGGCTTTCTTT; CDR3 protein: CASSSSRGLMAFF; V gene: TRBV6-5; J gene: TRBJ1-1; CDR3 length: 13; D gene: TRBD1; clone size: -
CDR3 DNA: TGTGCCAGCAGTTACGGACAGTATAATTCACCCCTCCACTTT; CDR3 protein: CASSYGQYNSPLHF; V gene: TRBV6-5; J gene: TRBJ1-6; CDR3 length: 14; D gene: -; clone size: -
CDR3 DNA: TGTGCCAGCAGCTTGGGAGGACTAGCGGGCTACTACGAGCAGTACTTC; CDR3 protein: CASSLGGLAGYYEQYF; V gene: TRBV7-6; J gene: TRBJ2-7; CDR3 length: 16; D gene: TRBD2; clone size: -
CDR3 DNA: TGTGCCAGCAGCCAGCGGGGGAGGGAGCGGGAGACCCAGTACTTC; CDR3 protein: CASSQRGRERETQYF; V gene: TRBV7-6; J gene: TRBJ2-5; CDR3 length: 15; D gene: TRBD2; clone size: -
CDR3 DNA: TGTGCCAGCAGCTCGGAGGATACGCAGTATTTT; CDR3 protein: CASSSEDTQYF; V gene: TRBV11-3; J gene: TRBJ2-3; CDR3 length: 11; D gene: -; clone size: -
CDR3 DNA: TGCGCCAGCAGCCAGGGCTTCAGCGGGGGGCCTTCCTACAATGAGCAGTTCTTC; CDR3 protein: CASSQGFSGGPSYNEQFF; V gene: TRBV4-1; J gene: TRBJ2-1; CDR3 length: 18; D gene: TRBD2; clone size: -
CDR3 DNA: TGTGCCAGCAGCCCATGGTTGGTTGGGGGGGCTAACCAAGAGACCCAGTACTTC; CDR3 protein: CASSPWLVGGANQETQYF; V gene: TRBV27; J gene: TRBJ2-5; CDR3 length: 18; D gene: -; clone size: -
CDR3 DNA: TGTGCCAGCAGAGGGACAGGGGGCACCGGGGAGCTGTTTTTT; CDR3 protein: CASRGTGGTGELFF; V gene: TRBV25-1; J gene: TRBJ2-2; CDR3 length: 14; D gene: TRBD1; clone size: -
CDR3 DNA: TGTGCCAGCAGTTCCCCCAGGGAGGGGACAGATACGCAGTATTTT; CDR3 protein: CASSSPREGTDTQYF; V gene: TRBV28; J gene: TRBJ2-3; CDR3 length: 15; D gene: TRBD2; clone size: -
CDR3 DNA: TGTGCCAGCGGCTTAACGCGTGGAGGCGCCGGGGAGCTGTTTTTT; CDR3 protein: CASGLTRGGAGELFF; V gene: TRBV7-3; J gene: TRBJ2-2; CDR3 length: 15; D gene: -; clone size: -
CDR3 DNA: TGCGCCAGCAGCCCGAGACTAGCGGGAGATACCGGGGAGCTGTTTTTT; CDR3 protein: CASSPRLAGDTGELFF; V gene: TRBV5-1; J gene: TRBJ2-2; CDR3 length: 16; D gene: TRBD2; clone size: -
CDR3 DNA: TGTGCCAGCGAAACTACCGGGACAGTCTTCTACAATGAGCAGTTCTTC; CDR3 protein: CASETTGTVFYNEQFF; V gene: TRBV28; J gene: TRBJ2-1; CDR3 length: 16; D gene: TRBD1; clone size: -
CDR3 DNA: TGTGCCAGTACTTCTTATAGCTTTGGGGAGCAGTTCTTC; CDR3 protein: CASTSYSFGEQFF; V gene: TRBV19; J gene: TRBJ2-1; CDR3 length: 13; D gene: -; clone size: -
CDR3 DNA: TGTGCCAGCAGGGGGACAGGGAGAGAGACCCAGTACTTC; CDR3 protein: CASRGTGRETQYF; V gene: TRBV27; J gene: TRBJ2-5; CDR3 length: 13; D gene: TRBD1; clone size: -
CDR3 DNA: TGCAGCGTTGAAGTAGCTAGCGGAAGCACAGATACGCAGTATTTT; CDR3 protein: CSVEVASGSTDTQYF; V gene: TRBV29-1; J gene: TRBJ2-3; CDR3 length: 15; D gene: TRBD2; clone size: -
CDR3 DNA: TGTGCCAGCAGCGCTCGCCGGGACAGGGGTTCCGCAGATACGCAGTATTTT; CDR3 protein: CASSARRDRGSADTQYF; V gene: TRBV7-6; J gene: TRBJ2-3; CDR3 length: 17; D gene: TRBD1; clone size: -
CDR3 DNA: TGTGCCAGCAGTTCACCCAGGGGAAGGGATCAGCCCCAGCATTTT; CDR3 protein: CASSSPRGRDQPQHF; V gene: TRBV28; J gene: TRBJ1-5; CDR3 length: 15; D gene: -; clone size: -
CDR3 DNA: TGTGCCAGCAGTCCCACAGGGTACGCGCAGTACTTC; CDR3 protein: CASSPTGYAQYF; V gene: TRBV28; J gene: TRBJ2-7; CDR3 length: 12; D gene: -; clone size: -
CDR3 DNA: TGTGCCAGCAGTTACTCGATAGGGAGCACTGAAGCTTTCTTT; CDR3 protein: CASSYSIGSTEAFF; V gene: TRBV6-5; J gene: TRBJ1-1; CDR3 length: 14; D gene: -; clone size: once
CDR3 DNA: TGTGCCAGCAGCCCGCCCGGACTAGCCGGATTCTTC; CDR3 protein: CASSPPGLAGFF; V gene: TRBV6-6; J gene: TRBJ2-1; CDR3 length: 12; D gene: TRBD2; clone size: -
CDR3 DNA: TGTGCCAGCAACGGGTACAATGAGCAGTTCTTC; CDR3 protein: CASNGYNEQFF; V gene: TRBV6-5; J gene: TRBJ2-1; CDR3 length: 11; D gene: -; clone size: once
CDR3 DNA: TGTGCCAGCAGCTTTGGCGGGCTCCAAGAGACCCAGTACTTC; CDR3 protein: CASSFGGLQETQYF; V gene: TRBV5-8; J gene: TRBJ2-5; CDR3 length: 14; D gene: -; clone size: -
CDR3 DNA: TGTGCCAGCAGTCAAACCTCTAGCGGACCCTTAAATGAGCAGTTCTTC; CDR3 protein: CASSQTSSGPLNEQFF; V gene: TRBV7-6; J gene: TRBJ2-1; CDR3 length: 16; D gene: TRBD2; clone size: -
CDR3 DNA: TGTGCCAGCAGCCTACAGGGGGCCTACGAGCAGTACTTC; CDR3 protein: CASSLQGAYEQYF; V gene: TRBV4-2; J gene: TRBJ2-7; CDR3 length: 13; D gene: TRBD1; clone size: -
CDR3 DNA: TGCGCCAGCAGCCAAGATCGACAGGCGCGGGCCGTAGCCAAAAACATTCAGTACTTC; CDR3 protein: CASSQDRQARAVAKNIQYF; V gene: TRBV4-1; J gene: TRBJ2-4; CDR3 length: 19; D gene: -; clone size: -
CDR3 DNA: TGTGCCAGCAGTTTAACAATAGGGACCTATAATTCACCCCTCCACTTT; CDR3 protein: CASSLTIGTYNSPLHF; V gene: TRBV28; J gene: TRBJ1-6; CDR3 length: 16; D gene: -; clone size: -
CDR3 DNA: TGTGCCAGCGGGCCTCGGACAGGGAAAGAGACCCAGTACTTC; CDR3 protein: CASGPRTGKETQYF; V gene: TRBV6-5; J gene: TRBJ2-5; CDR3 length: 14; D gene: TRBD1; clone size: -